This passage covers 27 T cell receptor beta chains from one sample sequenced in a study of tumor T cells in aggressive B-cell lymphoma. Assay: immunoSEQ multiplex PCR; the TCRdb copy retains only in-frame clones and omits some. The sample has about 10,000 clones, about 88% seen once. The sample was tumor tissue. The receptors were gathered from an adult with diffuse large B cell lymphoma.

This clone was observed once. The CDR3 protein is CASSARFLSGNTIYF. In nucleotides, the CDR3 is TGTGCCAGCAGTGCCCGGTTTTTATCTGGAAACACCATATATTTT. This sequence joins TRBV27 and TRBJ1-3, with D unclear. The V gene's germline CDR1 is MNHEY and CDR2 SMNVEV (reference sequence). The CDR3 covers 15 residues. The V and J ends lost 5 bases and 1 base respectively, with 12 bases between them.

This chain links TRBV5-1 with TRBJ1-2; possible D gene TRBD1, 6 bases. V lost 4 bases, J lost 4 bases, and 14 bases lay in between. Germline V gene sequence: CDR1 SGHRS, CDR2 YFSETQ. This CDR3 region has 14 residues. The CDR3 nucleotides are TGCGCCAGCAGCCCCACAGGGCCCCTCTATGGCTACACCTTC. Encoded protein: CASSPTGPLYGYTF. The full variable domain, with the rest looked up from reference TRBV5-1 and TRBJ1-2, is KAGVTQTPRYLIKTRGQQVTLSCSPISGHRSVSWYQQTPGQGLQFLFEYFSETQRNKGNFPGRFSGRQFSNSRSEMNVSTLELGDSALYLCASSPTGPLYGYTFGSGTRLTVV.

This clone was observed a single time. The rearrangement links TRBV6-5 to TRBJ1-4, with D tentatively TRBD1 (5 bases). The length of the CDR3 is 13 residues. Germline CDR1 reads MNHEY; CDR2 reads SVGAGI. The V and J ends lost 11 bases and 8 bases respectively, with 18 bases between them. CDR3 sequence (DNA): TGTGCCTCCCGGGGGGGATTAAGGGAAAAACTGTTTTTT. Translated: CASRGGLREKLFF.

The chain is built from TRBV27 and TRBJ2-4; D may be TRBD2 (6 bases). Germline V gene lookup returns CDR1 MNHEY and CDR2 SMNVEV (reference sequence). Trimming took off 7 bases at V and 0 bases at J, with 7 bases between the two ends. The CDR3 spans 13 residues. Written as DNA, the CDR3 is TGTGCCAGCAAGGGACTAGCCAAAAACATTCAGTACTTC. This sequence encodes CASKGLAKNIQYF.

The rearrangement joins TRBV28 to TRBJ1-1; possibly TRBD1 for D (5 bases). Germline V gene lookup returns CDR1 MDHEN and CDR2 SYDVKM. The CDR3 is made up of 13 amino acids. Trimming stripped 6 bases from V and 6 bases from J, with 14 bases between. The CDR3: CASRPGGPAEAFF. The CDR3 bases are TGTGCCAGCAGGCCGGGGGGTCCAGCTGAAGCTTTCTTT.

The chain has TRBV29-1 and TRBJ2-5; 14 bases match TRBD2. The germline V gene has CDR1 SQVTM and CDR2 ANQGSEA. This CDR3 spans 16 amino acids. Unmatched junction bases numbered 9, after V lost 6 bases and J lost 3 bases. Here the CDR3 reads CSVGLAGGRWEETQYF. The DNA for the CDR3 is TGCAGCGTCGGACTAGCGGGAGGAAGGTGGGAAGAGACCCAGTACTTC.

The gene calls are TRBV29-1 and TRBJ2-5; D is undetermined. Germline lookup yields CDR1 SQVTM and CDR2 ANQGSEA. The CDR3 sequence is 10 residues long. With 6 bases removed from V and 4 bases from J, the gap between germline ends came to 6 bases. CDR3 nucleotide sequence: TGCAGCGTCGCGGTAGAGACCCAGTACTTC. Residues: CSVAVETQYF.

This clone was seen once. The V gene is TRBV10-3, the J gene TRBJ2-3; 10 bases match TRBD1. V shed 8 bases and J 3 bases; nucleotides not matched to a gene: 2. CDR3 length: 13 amino acids. Germline lookup yields CDR1 ENHRY and CDR2 SYGVKD. CDR3 in amino acids: CAIGQGVTDTQYF. In nucleotides, the CDR3 is TGTGCCATCGGACAGGGGGTAACAGATACGCAGTATTTT.

This rearrangement joins TRBV6-5 to TRBJ1-5, with D perhaps TRBD1 (5 bases). CDR3 length: 12 amino acids. Germline-derived CDR1 and CDR2 are MNHEY and SVGAGI. The V and J ends lost 6 bases and 14 bases respectively, with 17 bases between them. The CDR3 protein is CASRDNGDREHF. The DNA for the CDR3 is TGTGCCAGCAGGGACAACGGAGACCGCGAGCATTTT.

The chain employs TRBV15 and TRBJ2-1, with D maybe TRBD1 (6 bases). V lost 8 bases, J lost 8 bases, and 22 bases lay in between. This CDR3 is 15 amino acids long. In germline, CDR1 is LNHNV, CDR2 YYDKDF (reference sequence). CDR3 DNA: TGTGCCACCTCATCCCCCGGTCCAGGGGAGCATGAGCAGTTCTTC. Translated, it gives CATSSPGPGEHEQFF.

This chain uses TRBV2 with TRBJ2-1; D remains ambiguous. Germline lookup yields CDR1 SNHLY and CDR2 FYNNEI. The CDR3 spans 14 residues. The V end lost 1 base, the J end lost 6 bases, and 10 bases lay between the germline ends. The CDR3 protein is CASSEGRSLNEQFF. The CDR3 coding sequence is TGTGCCAGCAGTGAAGGGCGGAGTCTCAATGAGCAGTTCTTC.

V gene TRBV7-2 combines with J gene TRBJ2-2, with D hard to call. The CDR3 is 14 amino acids. Deletions cut 5 bases from V and 6 bases from J, with 13 bases between. Germline V gene data show CDR1 as SGHTA and CDR2 as FQGNSA. The DNA of the CDR3 is TGTGCCAGCAGCGGCACCAGGTTGTCCGGGGAGCTGTTTTTT. Translating gives CASSGTRLSGELFF.

The chain is built from TRBV2 and TRBJ2-7; D gene unclear. The V end was cut by 6 bases, the J end by 1 base, with 13 bases between. The CDR3 runs 14 residues. Germline V gene sequence: CDR1 SNHLY, CDR2 FYNNEI. CDR3 nucleotides: TGTGCCAGCAGGGAAATGGCGGTGTCCTACGAGCAGTACTTC. Protein product: CASREMAVSYEQYF.

J is TRBJ2-2 and V is TRBV4-2; 7 nucleotides agree with TRBD2. Trimming cost V 2 bases and J 2 bases; bases outside gene matches: 5. CDR1 and CDR2 from the germline V gene are LGHNA and YNFKEQ. The CDR3 spans 16 residues. The CDR3, as DNA: TGTGCCAGCAGCCAACACGCTAGCGGTAACACCGGGGAGCTGTTTTTT. This sequence encodes CASSQHASGNTGELFF.

In the case of this clone: This sample includes further DNA sequences coding for the same CDR3. The chain combines TRBV7-9 with TRBJ2-3; TRBD1 aligns across 9 bases. The length of the CDR3 is 15 residues. Losses at the gene ends were 3 bases for V and 2 bases for J; bases not matched to a gene: 3. CDR1 is SEHNR, CDR2 FQNEAQ, per germline (reference sequence). The CDR3 nucleotides read TGTGCCAGCAGCTTTCGGGACAGGGACACAGATACGCAGTATTTT. Translated, it gives CASSFRDRDTDTQYF.

This clone was found once. The CDR3 nucleotides read TGTGCCAGCAGGGACAGGGCAGCCGGGGAGCTGTTTTTT. As protein: CASRDRAAGELFF. The chain couples TRBV7-2 to TRBJ2-2; 8 nucleotides line up with TRBD1. This CDR3 is 13 amino acids long. Trimming removed 6 bases from V and 6 bases from J; junction bases left unmatched: 3. Per germline, CDR1 SGHTA and CDR2 FQGNSA.

The V gene is TRBV7-2, the J gene TRBJ1-1, with D unresolved. CDR3 length: 14 residues. The ends were cut back, 4 bases at V and 3 bases at J, with 12 bases in the middle. Germline lookup yields CDR1 SGHTA and CDR2 FQGNSA. The CDR3 loop is CASSSQTRHTEAFF. The CDR3 region has the DNA TGTGCCAGCAGCTCCCAAACGCGCCACACTGAAGCTTTCTTT.

The chain joins TRBV19 to TRBJ2-7; 9 nucleotides agree with TRBD1. CDR1 LNHDA and CDR2 SQIVND come from the germline V gene (reference sequence). Unmatched junction bases numbered 3, after V lost 6 bases and J lost 3 bases. This CDR3 comprises 13 residues. The CDR3 protein is CASSRDRVYEQYF. CDR3 DNA: TGTGCCAGTAGCCGGGACAGGGTCTACGAGCAGTACTTC.

This clone has just one count. The rearrangement joins TRBV5-1 to TRBJ1-1; 7 nucleotides agree with TRBD1. Germline V gene lookup returns CDR1 SGHRS and CDR2 YFSETQ. V was pared by 4 bases and J by 1 base, with 13 bases of the junction left unmatched. There are 17 residues in the CDR3. CDR3 sequence (DNA): TGCGCCAGCAGCATGAACCCCCGACAGGGCGGGAACACTGAAGCTTTCTTT. It translates to CASSMNPRQGGNTEAFF.

The chain recombines TRBV18 with TRBJ2-6; D is uncertain. The V end lost 3 bases, the J end lost 3 bases, and 12 bases lay between the germline ends. CDR3 length: 16 residues. Germline loops: CDR1 KGHSH, CDR2 LQKENI. The CDR3 is CASSPGGEYGANVLTF. The CDR3, as DNA: TGTGCCAGCTCACCTGGTGGAGAATATGGGGCCAACGTCCTGACTTTC. Variable domain in full (rest from reference TRBV18 and TRBJ2-6): NAGVMQNPRHLVRRRGQEARLRCSPMKGHSHVYWYRQLPEEGLKFMVYLQKENIIDESGMPKERFSAEFPKEGPSILRIQQVVRGDSAAYFCASSPGGEYGANVLTFGAGSRLTVL.

This clone has only one observation. The genes are TRBV5-4 and TRBJ1-2, with TRBD1 identical over 8 bases. Germline V lookup: CDR1 SGHNT, CDR2 YYREEE (reference sequence). J was trimmed by 4 bases and V by 4 bases; bases with no gene match: 9. This CDR3 is 15 amino acids long. CDR3 sequence: CASSRDRMILYGYTF. The CDR3 DNA is TGTGCCAGCAGCCGGGACAGGATGATTCTCTATGGCTACACCTTC.

V gene TRBV5-5 combines with J gene TRBJ2-7; no clear D. CDR1 SGHKS and CDR2 YYEKEE come from the germline V gene (reference sequence). This CDR3 has 14 residues. Trimming removed 0 bases at V and 2 bases at J, with 9 bases between. The CDR3 DNA follows: TGTGCCAGCAGCTTGGCAGTCTTTACCTACGAGCAGTACTTC. Its protein is CASSLAVFTYEQYF.

This chain uses TRBV29-1 with TRBJ1-2, with a weak D call TRBD1 (5 bases). This CDR3 region has 11 residues. CDR1 is SQVTM, CDR2 ANQGSEA, per germline. V gave up 3 bases and J gave up 7 bases, with 9 bases separating them. CDR3 loop: CSVDPQGGYTF. In DNA, the CDR3 is TGCAGCGTTGACCCCCAGGGTGGCTACACCTTC.

This rearrangement joins TRBV7-2 to TRBJ2-2, with 13 bases identical to TRBD2. This CDR3 is 17 amino acids long. Germline lookup yields CDR1 SGHTA and CDR2 FQGNSA. The V and J ends lost 9 bases and 6 bases, in that order; junction bases with no gene match: 13. Written as DNA, the CDR3 is TGTGCCAGTACGAGGGGGGGACTAGCGGGATTCGCCGGGGAGCTGTTTTTT. It codes for CASTRGGLAGFAGELFF. The full variable domain, its missing parts supplied by reference TRBV7-2 and TRBJ2-2, is GAGVSQSPSNKVTEKGKDVELRCDPISGHTALYWYRQSLGQGLEFLIYFQGNSAPDKSGLPSDRFSAERTGGSVSTLTIQRTQQEDSAVYLCASTRGGLAGFAGELFFGEGSRLTVL.

V usage is TRBV27 and J usage is TRBJ2-3, with 8 positions matching TRBD2. Germline V CDR1 and CDR2: MNHEY, SMNVEV (reference sequence). The length of the CDR3 is 15 residues. With 5 bases clipped from V and 8 bases from J, the junction kept 12 bases outside the gene matches. CDR3 residues: CASSQPGLDRGTQYF. In DNA form, the CDR3 reads TGTGCCAGCAGTCAGCCGGGACTAGATAGAGGTACGCAGTATTTT.

CDR3 in amino acids: CASSFLAGETQYF. CDR3 DNA: TGCGCCAGCAGCTTCTTGGCGGGGGAGACCCAGTACTTC. This chain joins TRBV5-1 and TRBJ2-5; D perhaps matches TRBD2 (6 bases). Deletions cut 2 bases from V and 5 bases from J, with 10 bases between. Per germline, CDR1 SGHRS and CDR2 YFSETQ. The CDR3 length is 13 residues.

The chain employs TRBV2 and TRBJ2-1, with D possibly TRBD2 on 5 matching bases. V was shortened by 6 bases and J by 5 bases, with 20 bases between the two germline ends. The CDR3 has 16 residues. Germline V lookup: CDR1 SNHLY, CDR2 FYNNEI. The CDR3 protein is CASSESLATLNNEQFF. The DNA of the CDR3 is TGTGCCAGCAGCGAATCGCTAGCTACCCTGAACAATGAGCAGTTCTTC.